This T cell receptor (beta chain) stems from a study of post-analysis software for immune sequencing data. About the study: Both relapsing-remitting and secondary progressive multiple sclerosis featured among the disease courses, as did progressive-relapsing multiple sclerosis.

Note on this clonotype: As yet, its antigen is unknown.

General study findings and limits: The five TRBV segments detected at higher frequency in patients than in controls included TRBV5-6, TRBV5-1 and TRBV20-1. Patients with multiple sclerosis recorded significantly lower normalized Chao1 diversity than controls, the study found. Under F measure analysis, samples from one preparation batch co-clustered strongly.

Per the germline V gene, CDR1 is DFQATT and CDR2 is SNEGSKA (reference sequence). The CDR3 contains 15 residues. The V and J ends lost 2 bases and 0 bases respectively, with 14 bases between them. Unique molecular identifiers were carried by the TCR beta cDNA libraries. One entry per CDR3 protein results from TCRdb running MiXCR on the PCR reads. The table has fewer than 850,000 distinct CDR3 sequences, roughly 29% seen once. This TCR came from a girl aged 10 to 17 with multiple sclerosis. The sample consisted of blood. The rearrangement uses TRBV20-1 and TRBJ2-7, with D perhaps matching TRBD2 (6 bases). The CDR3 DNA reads TGCAGTGCTAGACATAGCGGCTGGAGCTCCTACGAGCAGTACTTC. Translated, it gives CSARHSGWSSYEQYF.